One sample yielded the 4 T cell receptor beta chains listed below, sequenced in a study of T cell changes during pregnancy in multiple sclerosis. TCRdb's table, derived via immunoSEQ multiplex PCR, lists solely in-frame clones and lacks some. The table records some 60,000 clones, 75% to 90% of them present only once. The input for sequencing was CD4+ T cells from peripheral blood mononuclear cells, taken in the third trimester of pregnancy. These receptors were collected from a female donor with multiple sclerosis, enrolled in a pregnancy study.

The chain uses TRBV15 and TRBJ1-5, with 7 bases fitting TRBD1. V lost 6 bases to trimming and J lost 3 bases; unmatched junction nucleotides: 17. This CDR3 region has 18 residues. The germline CDR1 and CDR2 sequences are LNHNV and YYDKDF (reference sequence). CDR3 region: CATRSRVNGTAHNQPQHF. Written as DNA, the CDR3 is TGTGCCACCAGATCAAGGGTGAACGGGACAGCACACAATCAGCCCCAGCATTTT.

The chain employs TRBV7-2 and TRBJ1-1, with D tentatively TRBD1 (6 bases). This CDR3 has 13 residues. Trimming took 5 bases from V and 11 from J, leaving 18 bases between them. CDR1 is SGHTA, CDR2 FQGNSA, per germline. CDR3 loop: CASSRPGTFWAFF. CDR3 DNA: TGTGCCAGCAGCCGTCCCGGGACATTTTGGGCTTTCTTT.

The gene calls are TRBV7-2 and TRBJ2-5, with TRBD2 matching over 10 bases. This CDR3 spans 19 amino acids. Germline V lookup: CDR1 SGHTA, CDR2 FQGNSA. J lost 1 base, V lost 1 base, and 12 bases had no gene match. The CDR3 spells CASSLDASGGEYPQETQYF. CDR3 sequence (DNA): TGTGCCAGCAGCTTAGACGCTAGCGGGGGAGAATACCCCCAAGAGACCCAGTACTTC.

The V gene is TRBV27, the J gene TRBJ2-1; no firm D call. CDR1 MNHEY and CDR2 SMNVEV come from the germline V gene (reference sequence). CDR3 length: 15 amino acids. V was clipped by 0 bases and J by 3 bases, with 9 bases between them. The CDR3 DNA is TGTGCCAGCAGTTTATCTGGCCAGGACTACAATGAGCAGTTCTTC. Translating it yields CASSLSGQDYNEQFF.